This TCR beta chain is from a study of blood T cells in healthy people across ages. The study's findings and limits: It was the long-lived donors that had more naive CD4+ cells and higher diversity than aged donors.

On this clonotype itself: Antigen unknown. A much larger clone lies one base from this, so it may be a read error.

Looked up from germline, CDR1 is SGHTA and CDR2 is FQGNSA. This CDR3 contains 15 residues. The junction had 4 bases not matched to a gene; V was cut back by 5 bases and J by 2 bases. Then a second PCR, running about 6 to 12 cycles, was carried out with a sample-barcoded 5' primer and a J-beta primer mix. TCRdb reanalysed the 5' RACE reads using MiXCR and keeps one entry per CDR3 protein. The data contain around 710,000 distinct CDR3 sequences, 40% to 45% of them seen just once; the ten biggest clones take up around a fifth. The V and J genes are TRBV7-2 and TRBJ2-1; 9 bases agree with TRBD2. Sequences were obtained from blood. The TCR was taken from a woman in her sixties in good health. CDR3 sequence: CASSQSGRTYNEQFF. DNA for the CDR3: TGTGCCAGCAGCCAGAGCGGGAGGACCTACAATGAGCAGTTCTTC. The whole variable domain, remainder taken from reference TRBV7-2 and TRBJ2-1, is GAGVSQSPSNKVTEKGKDVELRCDPISGHTALYWYRQSLGQGLEFLIYFQGNSAPDKSGLPSDRFSAERTGGSVSTLTIQRTQQEDSAVYLCASSQSGRTYNEQFFGPGTRLTVL.